This T cell receptor beta chain was obtained from a study of human T cells and chemical hapten exposure. Time point here: patch test 1, 2 weeks after DPC sensitization. Treatment of the sample: therapeutic diphenylcyclopropenone sensitization with weekly scalp DPC. The germline V gene has CDR1 LGHNA and CDR2 YSLEER. Trimming took off 1 base at V and 0 bases at J, with 9 bases between the two ends. The CDR3 is 16 residues long. MiXCR, run by TCRdb on the RACE reads, gives a single entry per CDR3 protein. The sample lists 300,000 to 400,000 distinct CDR3 sequences, roughly 6.9% occurring once. J is TRBJ1-4 and V is TRBV4-3; no clear D. This sequence originates from a young woman with alopecia areata. Some clones in this sample may be carry-over from other donors' samples. Material: whole blood, obtained in connection with sensitization to the hapten diphenylcyclopropenone (DPC). This CDR3 reads CASSQVRFSTNEKLFF. CDR3 bases: TGCGCCAGCAGCCAAGTCAGGTTTTCAACTAATGAAAAACTGTTTTTT.